The present TCR beta chain was sequenced within a study of molecular identifiers for immune sequencing clone quantification. TCRdb re-derived calls from the PCR reads in MiXCR, one entry per CDR3 protein. The sample contains about 640,000 distinct CDR3 sequences, less than 20% of which appear only once. On this clonotype itself: A much larger clone differs by one base, so this may be a read error.

Libraries from naive CD8 cells were generated from approximately 22,000 to 940,000 sorted cells (with 10%, 30% or 50% RNA). The sequence came from a human donor in good health. Some libraries in this study had Jurkat cell RNA spiked in. The specimen sequenced was naive CD8+ T cells from blood, with Jurkat cell RNA spiked in. Subset noted: FACS-sorted CD8+CD4-CCR7+CD45RA+ naive T cells.

The CDR3 region is CASSLGQGISPLRF. The CDR3 nucleotides are TGCGCCAGCAGCTTGGGACAGGGAATTTCACCCCTCCGCTTT. The gene calls are TRBV5-1 and TRBJ1-6; 7 bases align to TRBD1. This CDR3 comprises 14 residues. Looked up from germline, CDR1 is SGHRS and CDR2 is YFSETQ.